Below are 2 T cell receptor beta chains sequenced from a single sample in a study of blood T cell repertoires in COVID-19. Clones were read by immunoSEQ multiplex PCR, and TCRdb kept only the in-frame ones, dropping some. The sample lists about 53,000 clones; 86% were seen once. Specimen: peripheral blood. All receptors come from an elderly man with acute or convalescent COVID-19.

The chain combines TRBV7-2 with TRBJ2-3; 10 positions agree with TRBD2. The J segment lost 1 base and the V segment lost 0 bases, leaving 4 bases of the junction unmatched. CDR1 is SGHTA, CDR2 FQGNSA, per germline. This CDR3 has 17 residues. The CDR3 DNA sequence: TGTGCCAGCAGCTTAGCTAGCGGGGGGCGGGGCACAGATACGCAGTATTTT. This sequence encodes CASSLASGGRGTDTQYF.

V gene TRBV6-6 combines with J gene TRBJ1-6; TRBD1 agrees at 7 bases. V trimming: 4 bases; J trimming: 4 bases; junction bases outside the gene matches: 7. Germline CDR1 reads MNHNY; CDR2 reads SVGAGI (reference sequence). The CDR3 runs to 16 residues. The CDR3 here is CASSSTVTGYNSPLHF. In nucleotides, the CDR3 is TGTGCCAGCAGTTCCACCGTGACAGGGTATAATTCACCCCTCCACTTT.